What follows are 15 T cell receptor beta chains derived from one specimen sequenced in a study of OX40 agonist ivuxolimab in advanced cancers. Sequenced by immunoSEQ multiplex PCR; TCRdb stores in-frame clones only, minus some. Altogether more than 85,000 clones are present, around 83% being singletons, with the ten largest covering almost 1.5%. This sample comprised CD4+ or CD8+ T cells sorted from blood, obtained in a trial of the OX40 agonist ivuxolimab. Every receptor here comes from an adult with an advanced solid tumor such as melanoma, head and neck, liver or kidney cancer.

Notes on this clone: The junction and the germline gene differ at one end; a read error may be behind it. The chain recombines TRBV28 with TRBJ2-3; 9 positions match TRBD2. This CDR3 has 14 amino acids. Germline lookup yields CDR1 MDHEN and CDR2 SYDVKM. The CDR3: CASSLPKDGTSFGF. CDR3 DNA sequence: TGTGCCAGCAGTCTCCCCAAGGACGGGACTAGCTTCGGATTT.

The chain couples TRBV11-1 to TRBJ2-6; TRBD1 might be the D (5 bases). Trimming cost V 1 base and J 2 bases, with 9 bases left between them. From germline, CDR1 is SGHAT and CDR2 FQDESV (reference sequence). The CDR3 runs 16 residues. In DNA form, the CDR3 reads TGTGCCAGCAGCTTAGGCAGGGCGCCTGGGGCCAACGTCCTGACTTTC. Encoded protein: CASSLGRAPGANVLTF. The whole variable domain, filled in from reference TRBV11-1 and TRBJ2-6, reads EAEVAQSPRYKITEKSQAVAFWCDPISGHATLYWYRQILGQGPELLVQFQDESVVDDSQLPKDRFSAERLKGVDSTLKIQPAELGDSAMYLCASSLGRAPGANVLTFGAGSRLTVL.

CDR3 in amino acids: CASSTDGGRETQYF. CDR3 bases: TGTGCCAGTAGTACTGATGGGGGCCGGGAGACCCAGTACTTC. The chain links TRBV19 to TRBJ2-5; TRBD1 is a possible D gene (6 bases). The V and J ends lost 4 bases and 5 bases respectively, with 14 bases between them. This CDR3 has 14 amino acids. Germline CDR1 LNHDA, CDR2 SQIVND (reference sequence). Full variable domain (outside the CDR3, taken from reference TRBV19 and TRBJ2-5): DGGITQSPKYLFRKEGQNVTLSCEQNLNHDAMYWYRQDPGQGLRLIYYSQIVNDFQKGDIAEGYSVSREKKESFPLTVTSAQKNPTAFYLCASSTDGGRETQYFGPGTRLLVL.

This clone turned up a few times. J is TRBJ1-3 and V is TRBV7-9; D is ambiguous. V was cut by 1 base and J by 0 bases, with 13 bases left in between. This CDR3 has 17 amino acids. CDR1 is SEHNR, CDR2 FQNEAQ, per germline (reference sequence). The CDR3 region is CASSLEGSGFSGNTIYF. CDR3 in DNA: TGTGCCAGCAGCTTAGAGGGCAGTGGATTCTCTGGAAACACCATATATTTT.

This chain connects TRBV6-1 to TRBJ2-3, with TRBD2 matching over 12 bases. The CDR3 has 15 amino acids. The V gene end was trimmed by 7 bases and the J gene end by 2 bases; junction bases not matched to a gene: 4. The germline gives CDR1 MNHNS, CDR2 SASEGT. The CDR3 sequence is CASTLAGGPTDTQYF. The DNA for the CDR3 is TGTGCCAGCACCCTAGCGGGGGGGCCCACAGATACGCAGTATTTT.

The rearrangement links TRBV5-1 to TRBJ1-2, with 8 bases lining up with TRBD1. The CDR3 spans 15 residues. The V segment lost 0 bases and the J segment 4 bases; nucleotides outside the gene matches: 5. Germline V gene sequence: CDR1 SGHRS, CDR2 YFSETQ. The CDR3 DNA is TGCGCCAGCAGCTTGGCGGGAGGACAGGGCTATGGCTACACCTTC. Protein product: CASSLAGGQGYGYTF. The entire variable domain, with the rest obtained from reference TRBV5-1 and TRBJ1-2, is as follows: KAGVTQTPRYLIKTRGQQVTLSCSPISGHRSVSWYQQTPGQGLQFLFEYFSETQRNKGNFPGRFSGRQFSNSRSEMNVSTLELGDSALYLCASSLAGGQGYGYTFGSGTRLTVV.

The CDR3 is CASSLAAGRGNEQFF. CDR3 in DNA: TGTGCCAGCAGCTTAGCGGCGGGAAGGGGCAATGAGCAGTTCTTC. This sequence joins TRBV11-3 and TRBJ2-1; perhaps TRBD2 as D (6 bases). The CDR3 runs to 15 residues. The germline V and J ends were trimmed by 1 base and 6 bases, with 13 bases remaining between them. The germline V gene has CDR1 SGHNT and CDR2 YENEEA.

The chain links TRBV6-5 to TRBJ2-5; D might be TRBD2 (7 bases). The CDR3 consists of 14 residues. CDR1 and CDR2 (germline): MNHEY, SVGAGI. Trimming left V 7 bases short and J 5 bases short, with 17 bases between. This chain's CDR3 is CASTPSGGRETQYF. Written as DNA, the CDR3 is TGTGCCAGCACTCCTTCGGGGGGCCGGGAGACCCAGTACTTC.

CDR3 DNA: TGTGCCAGCAGTTCCGGGGGGAACACCTACAATGAGCAGTTCTTC. As protein: CASSSGGNTYNEQFF. The chain is built from TRBV14 and TRBJ2-1; 7 bases align to TRBD2. Germline CDR1 reads SGHDN; CDR2 reads FVKESK. The V gene end was trimmed by 6 bases and the J gene end by 2 bases; junction bases not matched to a gene: 7. This CDR3 is built from 15 residues.

V gene TRBV5-4 combines with J gene TRBJ1-4; a weak D match, TRBD1 (5 bases). Germline CDR1 is SGHNT and CDR2 is YYREEE (reference sequence). Trimming removed 5 bases from V and 3 bases from J, with 17 bases in between. CDR3 length: 16 residues. The DNA for the CDR3 is TGTGCCAGCAGTTTCTTTACGGGGGGTTCTAATGAAAAACTGTTTTTT. It encodes CASSFFTGGSNEKLFF.

The chain recombines TRBV7-2 with TRBJ2-3, with D tentatively TRBD2 (6 bases). Germline CDR1 SGHTA, CDR2 FQGNSA. The CDR3 is made up of 17 amino acids. V dropped 5 bases and J dropped 1 base, with 19 bases sitting between them. The chain's CDR3 is CASSRNGASAGTDTQYF. In nucleotides, the CDR3 is TGTGCCAGCAGCCGGAACGGGGCTAGCGCCGGCACAGATACGCAGTATTTT.

The V gene is TRBV5-8, the J gene TRBJ2-1, with 10 bases lining up with TRBD2. Germline V lookup: CDR1 SGHTS, CDR2 YDEGEE. J was trimmed by 9 bases and V by 0 bases; bases with no gene match: 12. The CDR3 spans 17 residues. CDR3 in amino acids: CASSLDRLAGEGGEQFF. In nucleotides, the CDR3 is TGTGCCAGCAGCTTGGATCGGCTAGCGGGAGAGGGTGGTGAGCAGTTCTTC.

The chain carries TRBV28 and TRBJ2-7, with TRBD2 identical over 10 bases. Germline assignment: CDR1 MDHEN and CDR2 SYDVKM. The CDR3 is 16 residues long. The trim removed 3 bases at V and 2 bases at J, leaving 7 bases unmatched. CDR3 coding DNA: TGTGCCAGCAGTTTGGGAGCGGGAGGGCCCCCCTACGAGCAGTACTTC. It yields the protein CASSLGAGGPPYEQYF.

The chain couples TRBV5-4 to TRBJ1-5; 7 nucleotides agree with TRBD1. V was pared by 3 bases and J by 4 bases, with 4 bases of the junction left unmatched. This CDR3 region has 14 residues. Germline V gene sequence: CDR1 SGHNT, CDR2 YYREEE (reference sequence). CDR3 nucleotides: TGTGCCAGCAGCTCACAGGGGAGGAATCAGCCCCAGCATTTT. This codes for CASSSQGRNQPQHF.

The chain carries TRBV7-7 and TRBJ1-4; D is possibly TRBD1 (6 bases). V lost 1 base, J lost 3 bases, and 12 bases lay in between. CDR1 is SSHAT and CDR2 is FNYEAQ in the germline V gene (reference sequence). This CDR3 region has 16 residues. The CDR3 is CASSLGLQGSNEKLFF. Written as DNA, the CDR3 is TGTGCCAGCAGCTTAGGTTTACAGGGCTCTAATGAAAAACTGTTTTTT.